This T cell receptor beta chain was recorded in a study of cytomegalovirus exposure and HLA in healthy donors. As for this clone: The antigen is undetermined.

The germline gives CDR1 GTSNPN, CDR2 SVGIG (reference sequence). The length of the CDR3 is 15 residues. V shed 4 bases, J shed 7 bases, and the junction held 10 bases outside the gene matches. The PCR had 60 Vbeta and 13 Jbeta primers. This table comes from immunoSEQ multiplex PCR, and its TCRdb copy is limited to in-frame clones, with some not included. The profile shows 95,000 to 150,000 clones, 80% of them singletons. Whole-study results and caveats: Most sequenced TCRs were rare (though some public TCRs occurred in many donors). Confirmation was obtained in vitro that a few CMV-associated chains are specific for CMV antigens.

This chain links TRBV30 with TRBJ2-1; 10 nucleotides line up with TRBD2. The clonotype was recovered from a female donor in good health and CMV-seropositive. Sequencing input: PBMCs. The CDR3: CAWTSGTSEPNEQFF. CDR3 bases: TGTGCCTGGACCTCCGGGACTAGCGAACCTAATGAGCAGTTCTTC.